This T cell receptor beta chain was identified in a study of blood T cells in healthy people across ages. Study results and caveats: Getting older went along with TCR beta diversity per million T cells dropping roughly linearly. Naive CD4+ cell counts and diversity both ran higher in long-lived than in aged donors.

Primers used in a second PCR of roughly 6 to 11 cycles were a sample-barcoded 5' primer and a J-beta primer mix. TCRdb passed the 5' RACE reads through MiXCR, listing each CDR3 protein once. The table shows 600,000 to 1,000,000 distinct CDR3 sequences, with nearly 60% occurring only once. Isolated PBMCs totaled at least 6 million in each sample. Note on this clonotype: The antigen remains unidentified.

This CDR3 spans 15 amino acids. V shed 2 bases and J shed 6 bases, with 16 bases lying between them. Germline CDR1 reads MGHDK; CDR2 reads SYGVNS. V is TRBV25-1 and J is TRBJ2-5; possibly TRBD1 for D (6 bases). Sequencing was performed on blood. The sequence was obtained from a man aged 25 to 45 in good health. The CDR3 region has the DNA TGTGCCAGCAGTGAACCGAACAGGGCCGGGAAGACCCAGTACTTC. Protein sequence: CASSEPNRAGKTQYF.